Sequencing of this T cell receptor beta chain was carried out in a study of blood T cell repertoires in COVID-19. This CDR3 comprises 11 residues. Germline V lookup: CDR1 MGHRA, CDR2 YSYEKL. The V end lost 8 bases, the J end lost 8 bases, and 9 bases lay between the germline ends. This table comes from immunoSEQ multiplex PCR, and its TCRdb copy is limited to in-frame clones, with some not included. This table has some 350,000 clones, 80% to 90% appearing once. Cohort 3 donors were reported recovered after two negative PCRs, clearance, or symptom resolution. The rearrangement joins TRBV4-1 to TRBJ1-4, with D possibly being TRBD1 (5 bases). The receptor comes from a man aged 30 to 45 who had recovered from COVID-19. The sequencing input was PBMCs or T cells enriched from blood (not recorded which). The CDR3 reads CASRGEEKLFF. CDR3 nucleotides: TGCGCCAGCCGGGGGGAGGAAAAACTGTTTTTT.